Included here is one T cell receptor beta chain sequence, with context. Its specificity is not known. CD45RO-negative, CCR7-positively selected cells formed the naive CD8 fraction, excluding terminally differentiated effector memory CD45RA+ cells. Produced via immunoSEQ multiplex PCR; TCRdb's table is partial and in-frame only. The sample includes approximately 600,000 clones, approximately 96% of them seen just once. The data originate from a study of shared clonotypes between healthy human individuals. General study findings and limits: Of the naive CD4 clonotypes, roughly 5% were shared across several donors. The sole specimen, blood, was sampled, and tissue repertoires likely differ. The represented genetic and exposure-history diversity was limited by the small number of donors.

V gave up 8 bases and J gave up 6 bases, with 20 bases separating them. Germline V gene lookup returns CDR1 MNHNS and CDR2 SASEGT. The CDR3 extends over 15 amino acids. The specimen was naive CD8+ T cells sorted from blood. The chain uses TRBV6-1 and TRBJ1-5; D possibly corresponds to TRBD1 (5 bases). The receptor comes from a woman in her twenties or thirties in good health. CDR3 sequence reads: CASGGPGEDPQPQHF. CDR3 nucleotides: TGTGCCAGCGGGGGACCGGGAGAGGACCCTCAGCCCCAGCATTTT.